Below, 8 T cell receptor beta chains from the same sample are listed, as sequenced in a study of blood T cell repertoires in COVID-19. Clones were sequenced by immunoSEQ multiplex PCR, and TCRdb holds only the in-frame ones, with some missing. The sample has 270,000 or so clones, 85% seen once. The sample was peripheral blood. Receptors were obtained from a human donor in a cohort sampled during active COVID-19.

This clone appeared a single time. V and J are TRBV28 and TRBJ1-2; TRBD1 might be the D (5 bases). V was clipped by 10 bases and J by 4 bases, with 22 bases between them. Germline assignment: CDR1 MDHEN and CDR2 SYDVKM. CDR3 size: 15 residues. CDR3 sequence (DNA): TGTGCCACCACACTTAGACAGTATATTTCCTATGGCTACACCTTC. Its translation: CATTLRQYISYGYTF.

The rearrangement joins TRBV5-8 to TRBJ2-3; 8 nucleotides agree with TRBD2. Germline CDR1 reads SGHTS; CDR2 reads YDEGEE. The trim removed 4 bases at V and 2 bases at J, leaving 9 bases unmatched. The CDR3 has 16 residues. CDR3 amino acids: CASSATGTRLTDTQYF. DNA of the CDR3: TGTGCCAGCAGCGCTACCGGGACTAGGCTCACAGATACGCAGTATTTT.

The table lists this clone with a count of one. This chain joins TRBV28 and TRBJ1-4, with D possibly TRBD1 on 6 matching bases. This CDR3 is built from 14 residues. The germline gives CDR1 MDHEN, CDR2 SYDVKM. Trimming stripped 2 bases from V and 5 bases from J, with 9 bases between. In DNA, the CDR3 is TGTGCCAGCAGTTTACAGGGGATAAATGAAAAACTGTTTTTT. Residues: CASSLQGINEKLFF.

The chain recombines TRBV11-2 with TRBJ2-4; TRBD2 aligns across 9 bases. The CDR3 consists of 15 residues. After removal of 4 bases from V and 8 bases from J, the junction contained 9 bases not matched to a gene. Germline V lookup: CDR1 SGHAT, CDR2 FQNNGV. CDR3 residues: CASSSRSGSVYIQYF. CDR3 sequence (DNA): TGTGCCAGCAGCTCCCGTAGCGGGAGTGTATACATTCAGTACTTC.

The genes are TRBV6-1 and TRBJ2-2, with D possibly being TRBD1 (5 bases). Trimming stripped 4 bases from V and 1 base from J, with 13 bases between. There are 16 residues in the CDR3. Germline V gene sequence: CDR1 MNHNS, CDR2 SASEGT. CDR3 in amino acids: CASSADGHWNTGELFF. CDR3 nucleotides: TGTGCCAGCAGTGCTGATGGACACTGGAACACCGGGGAGCTGTTTTTT.

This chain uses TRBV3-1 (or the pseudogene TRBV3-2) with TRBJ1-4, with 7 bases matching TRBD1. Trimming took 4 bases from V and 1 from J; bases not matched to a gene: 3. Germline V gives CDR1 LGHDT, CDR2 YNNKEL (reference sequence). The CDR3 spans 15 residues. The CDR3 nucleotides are TGTGCCAGCAGCCCGACAGGGAGAACTAATGAAAAACTGTTTTTT. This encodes CASSPTGRTNEKLFF.

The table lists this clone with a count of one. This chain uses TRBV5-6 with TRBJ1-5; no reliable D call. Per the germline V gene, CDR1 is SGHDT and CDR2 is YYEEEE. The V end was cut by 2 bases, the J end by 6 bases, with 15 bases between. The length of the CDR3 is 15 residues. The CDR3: CASSFGRSRVQPQHF. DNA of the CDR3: TGTGCCAGCAGCTTTGGTCGAAGTAGAGTTCAGCCCCAGCATTTT.

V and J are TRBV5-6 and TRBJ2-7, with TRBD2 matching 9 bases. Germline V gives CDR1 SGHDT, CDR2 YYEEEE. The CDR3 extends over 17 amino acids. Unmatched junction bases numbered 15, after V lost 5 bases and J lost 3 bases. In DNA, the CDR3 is TGTGCCAGCAGTCAAGGGACTAGCTGGGACGACCACTACGAGCAGTACTTC. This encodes CASSQGTSWDDHYEQYF. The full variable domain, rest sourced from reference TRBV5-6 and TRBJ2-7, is DAGVTQSPTHLIKTRGQQVTLRCSPKSGHDTVSWYQQALGQGPQFIFQYYEEEERQRGNFPDRFSGHQFPNYSSELNVNALLLGDSALYLCASSQGTSWDDHYEQYFGPGTRLTVT.